This entry features one T cell receptor (beta chain) sequence. Its antigen is currently unknown. These data originate in a study of CD8 T cell repertoires and HIV-1 epitope variants. Study-level information: Each of Twenty-five Gag and Nef epitope peptides stimulated a separate culture. Equal numbers of autologous T cell-negative cells presented antigen to enriched T cells. Study-level findings and limits: Beta chains alone show antigen proliferation, not cytokine profile or function.

Survey-depth immunoSEQ sequencing covered TCR beta CDR3 regions. Repertoires were generated with immunoSEQ multiplex PCR, while TCRdb's copy carries only in-frame clones and drops some. Among about 5,600 clones listed, roughly 65% were seen once. CDR3 length: 14 amino acids. The V and J ends lost 9 bases and 2 bases, in that order; junction bases with no gene match: 5. Germline V gene data show CDR1 as LNHDA and CDR2 as SQIVND (reference sequence). This receptor was identified in a male donor with HIV. Sequenced input: cultured CD8+ T cells derived from PBMCs. The rearrangement joins TRBV19 to TRBJ2-3; the match to TRBD2 covers 10 bases. The CDR3 region is CASRGTSDTDTQYF. The CDR3 coding sequence is TGTGCCAGCCGAGGGACTAGCGACACAGATACGCAGTATTTT. Complete variable domain (other parts from reference TRBV19 and TRBJ2-3): DGGITQSPKYLFRKEGQNVTLSCEQNLNHDAMYWYRQDPGQGLRLIYYSQIVNDFQKGDIAEGYSVSREKKESFPLTVTSAQKNPTAFYLCASRGTSDTDTQYFGPGTRLTVL.